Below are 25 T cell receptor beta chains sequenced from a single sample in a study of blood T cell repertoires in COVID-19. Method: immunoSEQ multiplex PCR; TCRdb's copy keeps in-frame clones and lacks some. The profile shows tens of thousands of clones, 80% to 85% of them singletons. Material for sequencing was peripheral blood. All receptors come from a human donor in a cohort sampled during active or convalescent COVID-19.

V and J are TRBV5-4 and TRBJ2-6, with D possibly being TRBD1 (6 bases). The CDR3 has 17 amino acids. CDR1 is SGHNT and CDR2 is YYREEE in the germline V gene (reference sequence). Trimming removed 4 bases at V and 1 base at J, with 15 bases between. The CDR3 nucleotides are TGTGCCAGCAGCCTAGACAGGCCCCTATCTGGGGCCAACGTCCTGACTTTC. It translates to CASSLDRPLSGANVLTF.

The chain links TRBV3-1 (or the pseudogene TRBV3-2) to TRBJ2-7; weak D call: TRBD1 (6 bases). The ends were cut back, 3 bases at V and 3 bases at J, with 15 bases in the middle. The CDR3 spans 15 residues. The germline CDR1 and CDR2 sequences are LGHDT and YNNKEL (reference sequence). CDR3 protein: CASSQGRDIRYEQYF. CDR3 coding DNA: TGTGCCAGCAGCCAGGGCAGGGACATTCGCTACGAGCAGTACTTC.

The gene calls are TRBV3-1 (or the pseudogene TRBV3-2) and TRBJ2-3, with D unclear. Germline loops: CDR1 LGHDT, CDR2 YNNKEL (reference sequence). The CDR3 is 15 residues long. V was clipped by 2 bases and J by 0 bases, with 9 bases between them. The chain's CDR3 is CASSQLVESTDTQYF. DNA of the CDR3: TGTGCCAGCAGCCAATTGGTGGAGAGCACAGATACGCAGTATTTT.

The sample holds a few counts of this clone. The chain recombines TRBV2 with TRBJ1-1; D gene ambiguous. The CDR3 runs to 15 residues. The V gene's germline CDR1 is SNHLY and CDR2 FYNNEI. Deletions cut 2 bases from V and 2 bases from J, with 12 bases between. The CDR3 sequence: CASSEYGVPNTEAFF. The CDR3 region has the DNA TGTGCCAGCAGTGAATACGGGGTACCCAACACTGAAGCTTTCTTT.

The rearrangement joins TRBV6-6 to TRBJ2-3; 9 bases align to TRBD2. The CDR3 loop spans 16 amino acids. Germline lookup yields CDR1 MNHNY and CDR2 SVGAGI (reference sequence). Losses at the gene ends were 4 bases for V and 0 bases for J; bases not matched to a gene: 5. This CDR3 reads CASSSPAGGSTDTQYF. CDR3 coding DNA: TGTGCCAGCAGTTCCCCGGCGGGGGGGAGCACAGATACGCAGTATTTT.

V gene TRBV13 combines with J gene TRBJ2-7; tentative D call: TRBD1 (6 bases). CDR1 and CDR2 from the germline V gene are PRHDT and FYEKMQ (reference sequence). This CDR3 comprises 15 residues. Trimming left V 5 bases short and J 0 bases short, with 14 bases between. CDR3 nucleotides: TGTGCCAGCAGCGAGACGGACAGCAGCTCCTACGAGCAGTACTTC. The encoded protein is CASSETDSSSYEQYF.

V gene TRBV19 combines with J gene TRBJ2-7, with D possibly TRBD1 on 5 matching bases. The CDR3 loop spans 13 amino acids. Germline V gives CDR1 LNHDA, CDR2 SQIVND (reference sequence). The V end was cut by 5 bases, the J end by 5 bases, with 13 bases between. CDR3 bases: TGTGCCAGTAGTCAGACAGACAGCCACGAGCAGTACTTC. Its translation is CASSQTDSHEQYF. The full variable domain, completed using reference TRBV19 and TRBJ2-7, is DGGITQSPKYLFRKEGQNVTLSCEQNLNHDAMYWYRQDPGQGLRLIYYSQIVNDFQKGDIAEGYSVSREKKESFPLTVTSAQKNPTAFYLCASSQTDSHEQYFGPGTRLTVT.

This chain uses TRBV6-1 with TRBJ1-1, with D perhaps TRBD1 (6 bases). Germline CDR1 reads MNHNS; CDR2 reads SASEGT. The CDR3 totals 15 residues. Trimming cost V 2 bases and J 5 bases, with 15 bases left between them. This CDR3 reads CASSEIAGVGTEAFF. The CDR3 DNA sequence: TGTGCCAGCAGTGAAATCGCAGGGGTTGGGACTGAAGCTTTCTTT.

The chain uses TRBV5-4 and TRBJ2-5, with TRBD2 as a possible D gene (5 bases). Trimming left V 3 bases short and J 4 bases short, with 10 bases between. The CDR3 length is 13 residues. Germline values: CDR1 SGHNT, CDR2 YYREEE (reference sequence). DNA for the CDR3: TGTGCCAGCAGCTCCTATAGCGCAGAGACCCAGTACTTC. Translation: CASSSYSAETQYF.

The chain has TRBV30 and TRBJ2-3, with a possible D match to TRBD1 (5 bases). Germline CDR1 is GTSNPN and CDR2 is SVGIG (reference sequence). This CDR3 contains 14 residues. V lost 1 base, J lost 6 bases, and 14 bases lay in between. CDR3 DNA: TGTGCCTGGAGTGGGACACCAAAGTCGGATACGCAGTATTTT. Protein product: CAWSGTPKSDTQYF.

Here the CDR3 reads CASSQGLPLQGAISRETQYF. CDR3 nucleotide sequence: TGCGCCAGCAGCCAAGGGCTTCCCTTACAGGGGGCAATTTCTAGGGAGACCCAGTACTTC. This chain links TRBV4-3 with TRBJ2-5; TRBD1 aligns across 9 bases. The CDR3 is made up of 20 amino acids. CDR1 and CDR2 from the germline V gene are LGHNA and YSLEER. J gave up 5 bases and V 1 base, and 20 bases lay outside the gene matches.

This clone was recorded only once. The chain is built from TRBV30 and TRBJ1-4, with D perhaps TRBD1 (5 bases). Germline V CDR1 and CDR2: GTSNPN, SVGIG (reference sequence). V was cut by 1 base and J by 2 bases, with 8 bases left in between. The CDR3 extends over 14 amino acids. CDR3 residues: CAWSGQGTNEKLFF. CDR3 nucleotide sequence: TGTGCCTGGAGTGGCCAGGGTACTAATGAAAAACTGTTTTTT.

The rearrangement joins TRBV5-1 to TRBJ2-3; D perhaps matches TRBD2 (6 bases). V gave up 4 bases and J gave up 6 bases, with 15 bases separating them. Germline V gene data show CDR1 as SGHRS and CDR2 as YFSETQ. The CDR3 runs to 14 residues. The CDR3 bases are TGCGCCAGCAGCCCAAATGGACTAAAGGATACGCAGTATTTT. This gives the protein CASSPNGLKDTQYF.

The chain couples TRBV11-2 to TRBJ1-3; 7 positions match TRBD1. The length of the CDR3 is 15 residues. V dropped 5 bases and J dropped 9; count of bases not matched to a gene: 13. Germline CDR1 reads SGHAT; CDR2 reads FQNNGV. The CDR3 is CASSLIQRQGGTIYF. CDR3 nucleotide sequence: TGTGCCAGCAGCCTAATCCAACGACAGGGTGGCACCATATATTTT.

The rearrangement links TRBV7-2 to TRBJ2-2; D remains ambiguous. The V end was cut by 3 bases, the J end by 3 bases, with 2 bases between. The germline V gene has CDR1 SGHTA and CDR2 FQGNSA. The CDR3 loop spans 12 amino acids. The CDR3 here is CASSFDTGELFF. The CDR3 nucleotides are TGTGCCAGCAGCTTCGACACCGGGGAGCTGTTTTTT.

In DNA, the CDR3 is TGTGCCTGGAGTAAGGCGGAGGGGCAGCCCCAGCATTTT. It translates to CAWSKAEGQPQHF. The V gene is TRBV30, the J gene TRBJ1-5, with a possible D match to TRBD1 (5 bases). Trimming took off 2 bases at V and 7 bases at J, with 12 bases between the two ends. Germline V gene sequence: CDR1 GTSNPN, CDR2 SVGIG (reference sequence). The CDR3 loop spans 13 amino acids. The full variable domain, rest sourced from reference TRBV30 and TRBJ1-5, is SQTIHQWPATLVQPVGSPLSLECTVEGTSNPNLYWYRQAAGRGLQLLFYSVGIGQISSEVPQNLSASRPQDRQFILSSKKLLLSDSGFYLCAWSKAEGQPQHFGDGTRLSIL.

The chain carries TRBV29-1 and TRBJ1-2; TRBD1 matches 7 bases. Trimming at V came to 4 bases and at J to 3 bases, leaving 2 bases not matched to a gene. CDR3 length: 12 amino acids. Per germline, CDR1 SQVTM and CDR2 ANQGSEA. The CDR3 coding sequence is TGCAGCGTTGCTGACAGGGACTATGGCTACACCTTC. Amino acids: CSVADRDYGYTF.

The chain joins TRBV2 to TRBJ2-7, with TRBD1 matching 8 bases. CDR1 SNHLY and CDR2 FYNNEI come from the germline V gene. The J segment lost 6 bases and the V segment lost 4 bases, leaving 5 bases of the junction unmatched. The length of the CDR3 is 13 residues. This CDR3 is CASSADRGGEQYF. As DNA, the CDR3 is TGTGCCAGCAGTGCCGACAGGGGCGGCGAGCAGTACTTC. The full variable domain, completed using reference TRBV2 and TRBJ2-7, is EPEVTQTPSHQVTQMGQEVILRCVPISNHLYFYWYRQILGQKVEFLVSFYNNEISEKSEIFDDQFSVERPDGSNFTLKIRSTKLEDSAMYFCASSADRGGEQYFGPGTRLTVT.

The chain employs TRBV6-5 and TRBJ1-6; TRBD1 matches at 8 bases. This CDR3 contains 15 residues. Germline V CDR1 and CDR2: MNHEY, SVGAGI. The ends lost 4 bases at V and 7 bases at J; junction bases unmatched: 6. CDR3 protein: CASSSQGARNSPLHF. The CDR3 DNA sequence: TGTGCCAGCAGTTCCCAGGGGGCGCGGAATTCACCCCTCCACTTT.

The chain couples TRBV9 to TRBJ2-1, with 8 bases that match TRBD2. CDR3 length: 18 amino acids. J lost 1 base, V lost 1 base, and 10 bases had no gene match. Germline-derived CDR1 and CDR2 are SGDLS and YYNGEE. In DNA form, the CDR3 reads TGTGCCAGCAGCGTACCACGGGGGGGCCTCGGGTCCTACAATGAGCAGTTCTTC. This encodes CASSVPRGGLGSYNEQFF.

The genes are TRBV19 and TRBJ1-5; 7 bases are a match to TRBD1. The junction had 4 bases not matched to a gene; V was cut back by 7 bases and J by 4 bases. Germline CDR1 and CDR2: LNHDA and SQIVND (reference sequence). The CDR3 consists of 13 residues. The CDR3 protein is CASTDRDNQPQHF. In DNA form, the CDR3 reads TGTGCCAGTACCGACAGGGATAATCAGCCCCAGCATTTT.

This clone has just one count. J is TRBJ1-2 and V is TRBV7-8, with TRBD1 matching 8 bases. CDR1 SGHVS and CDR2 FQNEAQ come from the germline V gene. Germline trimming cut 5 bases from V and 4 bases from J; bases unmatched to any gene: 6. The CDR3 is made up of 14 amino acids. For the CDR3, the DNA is TGTGCCAGCAGCGTCCCAGGGGGCGGCTATGGCTACACCTTC. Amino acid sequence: CASSVPGGGYGYTF.

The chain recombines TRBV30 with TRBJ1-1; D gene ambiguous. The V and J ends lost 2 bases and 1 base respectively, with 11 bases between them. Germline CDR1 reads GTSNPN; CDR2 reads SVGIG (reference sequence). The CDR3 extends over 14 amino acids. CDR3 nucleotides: TGTGCCTGGAGTACCCAGGCGAAGAACACTGAAGCTTTCTTT. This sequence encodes CAWSTQAKNTEAFF.

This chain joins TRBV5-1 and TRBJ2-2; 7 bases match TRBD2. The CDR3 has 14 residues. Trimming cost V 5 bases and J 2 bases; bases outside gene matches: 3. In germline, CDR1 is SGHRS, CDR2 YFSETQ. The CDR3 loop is CASRLARNTGELFF. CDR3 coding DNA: TGCGCCAGCAGACTAGCGCGAAACACCGGGGAGCTGTTTTTT.

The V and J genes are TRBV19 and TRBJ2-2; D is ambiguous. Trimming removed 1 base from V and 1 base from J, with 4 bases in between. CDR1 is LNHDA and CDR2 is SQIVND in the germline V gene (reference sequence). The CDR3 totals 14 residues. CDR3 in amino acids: CASSIGQNTGELFF. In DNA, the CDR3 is TGTGCCAGTAGTATAGGACAGAACACCGGGGAGCTGTTTTTT.